This T cell receptor (beta chain) was sequenced for a study of cytotoxic CD8 clonotypes in ibrutinib-treated CLL. Study-level background: Among responders, roughly 25 were partial and 2 complete; after median approximately 70 months, about 15 stayed remitted and some twelve progressed. A median around 12 months of treatment, range 6 to 36, preceded the collection of response samples.

In this sample, this clone turned up a few times. Its antigen remains unknown. The table came from immunoSEQ multiplex PCR; TCRdb's copy has only in-frame clones and leaves some out. The sample lists 40,000 or so clones; about 50% were seen once. Study-wide findings and caveats: An increase in clonality occurred at ibrutinib response, followed by a return toward baseline at progression.

The sample consisted of PBMCs, taken before ibrutinib treatment. The sequence came from a human donor with chronic lymphocytic leukemia.

The CDR3 DNA is TGTGCCAGCTCACAGGGAAGGGCCTATGGCTACACCTTC. Translating gives CASSQGRAYGYTF. The chain employs TRBV18 and TRBJ1-2; D call uncertain. CDR3 length: 13 residues. Trimming left V 4 bases short and J 4 bases short, with 10 bases between. Germline values: CDR1 KGHSH, CDR2 LQKENI.